This T cell receptor (beta chain) was sequenced during a study of cytomegalovirus exposure and HLA in healthy donors. To note about this clone: Its cognate antigen is unknown.

Regarding the study as a whole: Previous analysis showed most TCR beta V segments were productive about 87% or about 30% of the time.

Likely unrecorded immune exposures existed in these nominally healthy donors. The PCR employed 60 Vbeta primers together with 13 Jbeta primers. Assay: immunoSEQ multiplex PCR; the TCRdb copy retains only in-frame clones and omits some. The repertoire has about 160,000 clones, around 75% of them found once; the top ten carry about 3.5%. V lost 0 bases and J lost 7, with 13 bases in between. Germline CDR1 GTSNPN, CDR2 SVGIG (reference sequence). The CDR3 has 13 residues. The TCR was taken from a human donor in good health. The chain uses TRBV30 and TRBJ2-7, with D perhaps matching TRBD2 (6 bases). Material for sequencing was PBMCs. CDR3 protein: CAWSVIRGGEQYF. The CDR3 bases are TGTGCCTGGAGTGTAATAAGGGGAGGTGAGCAGTACTTC.